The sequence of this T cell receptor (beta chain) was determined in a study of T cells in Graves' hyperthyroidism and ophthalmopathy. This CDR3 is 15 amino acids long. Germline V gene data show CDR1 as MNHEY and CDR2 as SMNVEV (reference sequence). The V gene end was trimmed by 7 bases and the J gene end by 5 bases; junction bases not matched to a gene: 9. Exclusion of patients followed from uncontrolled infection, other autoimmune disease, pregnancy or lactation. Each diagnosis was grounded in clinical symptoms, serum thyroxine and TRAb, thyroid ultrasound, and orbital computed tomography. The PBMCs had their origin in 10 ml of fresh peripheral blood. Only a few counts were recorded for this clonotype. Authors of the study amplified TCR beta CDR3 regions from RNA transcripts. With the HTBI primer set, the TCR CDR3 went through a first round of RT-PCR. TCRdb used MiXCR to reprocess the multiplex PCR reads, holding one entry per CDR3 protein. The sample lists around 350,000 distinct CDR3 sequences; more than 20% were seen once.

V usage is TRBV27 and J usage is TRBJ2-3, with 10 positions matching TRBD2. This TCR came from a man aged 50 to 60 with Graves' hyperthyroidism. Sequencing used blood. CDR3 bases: TGTGCCAGCACCCCACGGGCTAGCGGGAGAGATACGCAGTATTTT. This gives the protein CASTPRASGRDTQYF.